Included here is one T cell receptor beta chain sequence, with context. This clone was counted between two and nine times. It has no known antigen specificity. No qualities accompany the bases; no much larger clone lies one base away. From the germline V gene (reference sequence), CDR1 is SGHNT and CDR2 is YYREEE. V is cut by 4 bases and J by 2 bases, and the space between the germline ends is 13 bases. Including the terminal cysteine and phenylalanine, the CDR3 comprises 14 residues. The DNA shown is the 42-base CDR3, in frame from base 1. The data are from a study of cytomegalovirus exposure and HLA in healthy donors (TCRdb year 2017). Context from the whole study: In an earlier analysis of 587 of the donors, approximately 300 Gb of sequence data and some 120 million unique TCR beta sequences from 180 million or so T cells were reported. A separate validation cohort of roughly 120 different subjects was used in addition to the 666-subject first cohort. Donor age, sex, ethnicity and CMV serostatus were compiled alongside the repertoire data. All discovery cohort repertoires had been generated on a single sequencing platform. To study patterns of TCR occurrence, a later analysis re-analyzed previously published TCR beta repertoires from more than 550 donors and added high-resolution HLA genotyping. Rather than drawing on any new phenotypic data, the later analysis identified candidate immune exposures from TCR beta sequences and the way those sequences occurred across donors. Among the roughly 400 genotyped donors, 81% belonged to the genetic ancestry cluster associated with self-reported Caucasian donors. The study used immunosequencing to profile the T cell repertoires of 600 to 850 subjects and linked those repertoires to cytomegalovirus serostatus. The study aimed to test whether signatures of past pathogen exposure could be identified by cataloging public T cell receptors. About 5 DR-DQ haplotypes were handled as single units for association and clustering, since linkage in the cohort was strong. In an earlier analysis of over 550 of the donors, high-throughput TCR beta sequencing was used to judge whether each TCR beta V gene segment behaved as functional or pseudogenic. High-throughput TCR immunosequencing, statistical association of individual TCRs with disease status, and machine learning were combined to predict cytomegalovirus infection status. On average, 235,054 unique TCR beta nucleotide sequences were sequenced per donor among 398 genotyped donors of the cohort, with about 19% of those sequences being non-productive. HLA typing covered class I and class II loci at four-digit resolution. About 310 gigabases of sequencing data and tens of millions of unique TCR sequences were included in an early release covering about 700 HLA-typed donors. The number of typed donors differed by locus: about 620-630 for A, B, C, DRB1 and DQB1; approximately 540 for DQA1; approximately 600 for DPA1; and about 470 for DPB1. In a later genetic analysis, genome-wide SNP genotypes for 398 of the 666 donors were used, and that subset was treated as a discovery cohort.

The library came from the immunoSEQ multiplex PCR assay. The multiplex PCR relied on a mix of 60 forward primers for TCR Vbeta segments and 13 reverse primers for TCR Jbeta segments. A multiplex PCR assay on genomic DNA amplified the CDR3 region of rearranged TCR beta genes. The amplified TCR beta libraries were sequenced on the Illumina HiSeq System as 87-base-pair reads. The original pipeline was this. In a later analysis, some 80 million unique TCR beta chains were counted across the 666 repertoires, and approximately 11 million of these chains were shared by at least two donors. To remove PCR and sequencing errors, raw reads were error-corrected and collapsed into unique sequences using a nearest-neighbor algorithm that merged closely related sequences. V, D and J gene segments were assigned by aligning CDR3 sequences to IMGT reference sequences. For a sequence to be retained, a match of at least six nucleotides to both a V gene segment and a J gene segment was required. A rearrangement counted as productive if the CDR3 had no stop codons and remained in frame with V and J, and every other rearrangement counted as non-productive. Following IMGT convention, CDR3 was defined as the stretch from the second conserved V-encoded cysteine to the conserved J-encoded phenylalanine. Sequences without an unambiguous match to a single V gene segment were excluded from the earlier analysis of approximately 560 of the donors. In an earlier analysis of 587 of the donors, V segments were called functional above 56.7% productive rearrangements and were called segregating when the between-donor standard deviation exceeded 5%. A statistical classification framework was developed to diagnose cytomegalovirus status using the catalog of TCR beta chain sequences. In a later analysis, V and J genes were assigned by comparing TCR nucleotide sequences against IMGT/GENE-DB human TR gene sequences. In a later analysis, CDR3 sequences and most-parsimonious VDJ recombination scenarios were assigned using the TCRdist pipeline. In a later analysis, each TCR beta chain was defined by its CDR3 amino acid sequence together with its V-gene family, and reads lacking a unique V-gene family were excluded. To address suspected cross-contamination and a sequencing artifact, a later analysis removed 450 to 700 highly shared, low-generation-probability nucleotide sequences. For each public chain, a later analysis derived a clonal expansion index from normalized ranks of inferred template counts within each repertoire. A later analysis computed generation probabilities with a VDJ recombination model fitted to out-of-frame rearrangements, and checked the results against IGoR. In a later analysis, TCR-TCR, TCR-HLA and TCR-CMV co-occurrence was scored with hypergeometric tests, and a repertoire-size bias correction was applied to TCR pairs. To estimate false discovery rates, a later analysis permuted the HLA or CMV assignments 20 times. In a later analysis, co-occurring TCRs were grouped using DBSCAN, with TCRdist sequence similarity added in when clustering inside HLA-allele-positive subsets. Repertoires with fewer than 30,000 or more than 120,000 public chains, plus five repertoires with anomalous nucleotide sharing, were excluded from co-occurrence clustering. TCRdb holds this immuneACCESS table with in-frame rearrangements only. Some clones are missing; in checked studies, unresolved V genes explain under half, and the rest has no known cause. Clone size and the V and J calls come from that table; the DNA yielded D and trimming. The sample table lists under 150,000 clones, approximately 9.4% of them with a count of one. Together, the top ten hold 3% of the sample.

The cohort was made up of several hundred healthy bone marrow donors. All cohort members were sampled while nominally healthy, although unrecorded immune exposures were likely present. The donor was CMV seronegative and belonged to the group of 350 or so seronegative cohort members. Every donor gave a peripheral blood sample, and the peripheral blood mononuclear cells from that sample were used for TCR beta sequencing. The Qiagen DNeasy Blood Extraction Kit was used to extract genomic DNA from the blood cell samples. On the study overall, not on this receptor specifically: A later genetic analysis associated a missense DCLRE1C variant with V-gene and J-gene trimming of TCR beta chains, and an independent cohort replicated the association. A later analysis found that TCR association rates varied across HLA loci, with DRB1 alleles showing the most associated TCRs and HLA-C alleles the fewest. Because some donors lacked HLA typing at each locus, the association tests relied only on the typed subset. Correlated functional status among segregating V segments might reflect linkage disequilibrium, but an unknown experimental factor could not be ruled out. The study gave a list of 150 to 200 TCR beta chains associated with cytomegalovirus. A group of highly shared sequence variants was considered likely to be a technical artifact of the sequencing pipeline. In this cohort, only TCR beta chains were sequenced, and detectable features were limited by the absence of alpha or paired-chain data. In vitro tests confirmed that a few of the cytomegalovirus-associated TCR beta chains recognize cytomegalovirus antigens. According to the authors, the approach could potentially be generalized to other disease states and immunological phenotypes. An earlier analysis of around 500 of the donors showed that most TCR beta V segments appeared in productive rearrangements either about 90% or about 30% of the time, which broadly matched IMGT annotations. When HLA alleles, especially DR and DQ, strongly co-occurred, TCR associations were difficult to assign to individual alleles. The presence/absence analyses assumed that sequencing depth was roughly uniform across donors, and that assumption may not be true. Some IMGT-functional V segments, including TRBV6-2 and TRBV6-3, could not be distinguished by the 87-base-pair reads and were therefore excluded. A further reported finding was that TCR beta sequences accurately predicted the HLA-A and HLA-B alleles for most subjects in the first cohort. In a later analysis, HLA-associated TCR beta chains showed more clonal expansion and lower generation probabilities than non-associated chains that were equally common. Most TCR sequences were observed very rarely across donors, whereas some public TCRs were present in many individuals. Several of the top co-occurrence clusters appeared to be linked to parvovirus B19, influenza, CMV and Epstein-Barr virus, according to a later analysis. For the cohort, immune exposure information was limited to CMV serostatus. The earlier analysis of some 560 of the donors excluded 15 to 20 rarely observed V segments, including chromosome 9 orphons, because counts were too low. The classifier was reported to diagnose cytomegalovirus status with high specificity and sensitivity in both the original cohort and the validation cohort. Compared with the roughly 670-donor mean, donors in an Asian-associated ancestry cluster had fewer N-insertions in productive TCRs, according to a later genetic analysis. A later analysis found that most CMV-associated TCR beta chains appeared HLA-restricted, with HLA associations seemingly driven largely by CMV exposure. Specific HLA alleles were associated with over 15,000 TCR beta sequences at a false discovery rate of 0.05 in a later analysis.

The sequencing input was PBMCs. This clonotype was obtained from a man under 40 in good health and CMV-seronegative. The sequence joins TRBV5-4 to TRBJ2-7, and perhaps TRBD1 as D gene, on 6 matching bases. The CDR3 region reads CASSRTGFPYEQYF. The DNA sequence reads TGTGCCAGCAGCCGAACAGGGTTTCCCTACGAGCAGTACTTC.